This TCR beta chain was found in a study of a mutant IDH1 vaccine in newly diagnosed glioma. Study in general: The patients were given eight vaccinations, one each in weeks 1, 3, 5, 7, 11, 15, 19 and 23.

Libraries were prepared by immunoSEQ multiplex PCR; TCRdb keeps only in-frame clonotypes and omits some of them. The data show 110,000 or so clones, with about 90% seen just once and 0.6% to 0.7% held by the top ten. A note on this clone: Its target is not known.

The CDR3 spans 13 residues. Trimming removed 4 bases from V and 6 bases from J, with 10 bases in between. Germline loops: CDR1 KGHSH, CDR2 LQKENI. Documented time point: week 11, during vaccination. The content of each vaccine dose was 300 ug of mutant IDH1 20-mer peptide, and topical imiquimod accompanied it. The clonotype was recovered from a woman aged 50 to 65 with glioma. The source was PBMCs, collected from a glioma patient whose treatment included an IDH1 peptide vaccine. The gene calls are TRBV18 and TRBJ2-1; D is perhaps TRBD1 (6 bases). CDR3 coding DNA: TGTGCCAGCTCACTCATAGGGGGCAATGAGCAGTTCTTC. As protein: CASSLIGGNEQFF. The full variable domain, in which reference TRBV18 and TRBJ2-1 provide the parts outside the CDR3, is NAGVMQNPRHLVRRRGQEARLRCSPMKGHSHVYWYRQLPEEGLKFMVYLQKENIIDESGMPKERFSAEFPKEGPSILRIQQVVRGDSAAYFCASSLIGGNEQFFGPGTRLTVL.